Listed below are T cell receptor beta chains from one sample, sequenced in a study of blood T cell repertoires in COVID-19. Generated by immunoSEQ multiplex PCR, the TCRdb table keeps only in-frame clones and is missing some. Among a few hundred thousand clones listed, roughly nine tenths were seen once. The sequenced material came from PBMCs or T cells enriched from blood (not recorded which). The receptor set was obtained from a human donor in a cohort exposed to, infected with or recovered from COVID-19 (not recorded which). The donor label of this sample is uncertain. The CDR3 runs from the conserved cysteine through the conserved F or W. The order of the fields is J gene, V gene, D gene, clone size, CDR3 DNA, CDR3 protein. D genes are given only for firm matches. The size entry is marked missing in some rows and otherwise reads once, few, many or a size class.

TRBJ1-3	TRBV25-1	-	-	TGTGCCAGCAGTGATTCGAAGGAGAGTATAGTCTCTGGAAACACCATATATTTT	CASSDSKESIVSGNTIYF
TRBJ1-2	TRBV6-5	-	-	TGTGCCAGCAGCGCCTTGACAAATGGTGGCTATGGCTACACCTTC	CASSALTNGGYGYTF
TRBJ2-1	TRBV4-2	-	-	TGTGCCAGCAGCCAAGACCTTCAGGTTAGCTCCTACAATGAGCAGTTCTTC	CASSQDLQVSSYNEQFF
TRBJ2-1	TRBV27	TRBD1	-	TGTGCCAGCAGTTCAGCAAGAATCCCGGGACAGGGCGATGAGCAGTTCTTC	CASSSARIPGQGDEQFF
TRBJ2-2	TRBV6-1	TRBD1	-	TGTGCCAGCAGTGTGATCCCCGGACAGGCATTGGGTTACACCGGGGAGCTGTTTTTT	CASSVIPGQALGYTGELFF
TRBJ1-4	TRBV2	-	-	TGTGCCAGCAGTGAAATTCCCCTAACTAATGAAAAACTGTTTTTT	CASSEIPLTNEKLFF
TRBJ1-5	TRBV9	-	few	TGTGCCAGCAGTGCCGAAGGGGTGAACAATCAGCCCCAGCATTTT	CASSAEGVNNQPQHF
TRBJ1-2	TRBV7-2	-	-	TGTGCCAGCAGCTCCGGGGTCCATAACTATGGCTACACCTTC	CASSSGVHNYGYTF
TRBJ1-3	TRBV12-3/TRBV12-4	-	-	TGTGCCTGCCTTTCCAGCTCTGGAAACACCATATATTTT	CACLSSSGNTIYF
TRBJ2-7	TRBV15	TRBD2	-	TGTGCCACCAGCAGAGATGGGGAGGGGAGCGCCTACGAGCAGTACTTC	CATSRDGEGSAYEQYF
TRBJ1-1	TRBV7-9	TRBD1	-	TGTGCCAGCAGCTTTCCAGGGGGGAGGAACACTGAAGCTTTCTTT	CASSFPGGRNTEAFF
TRBJ1-2	TRBV7-2	-	-	TGTGCCAGCACGCAGGCTAACTATGGCTACACCTTC	CASTQANYGYTF
TRBJ1-6	TRBV7-2	TRBD1	-	TGTGCCAGCAGCTCCCGACAGGGTGGCGGCTCACCCCTCCACTTT	CASSSRQGGGSPLHF
TRBJ1-6	TRBV30	-	-	TGTGCCTGGATCCAAGGGGGACACCTTAATTCACCCCTCCACTTT	CAWIQGGHLNSPLHF
TRBJ2-3	TRBV4-3	TRBD1	-	TGCGCCAGCAGCCAAGGTACAGGGGTACTCGGGGCAGATACGCAGTATTTT	CASSQGTGVLGADTQYF